One sample yielded the 18 T cell receptor beta chains listed below, sequenced in a study of blood T cell repertoires in COVID-19. Sequencing was performed with immunoSEQ multiplex PCR; in TCRdb, only in-frame clones are kept and a portion is missing. The data show 270,000 or so clones, with 91% seen just once and approximately 3% held by the top ten. Sample: PBMCs or T cells enriched from blood (not recorded which). The origin of the receptors is a middle-aged man who had been exposed to COVID-19.

The chain joins TRBV5-5 to TRBJ1-2, with 7 bases matching TRBD1. This CDR3 has 15 amino acids. The J segment lost 2 bases and the V segment lost 2 bases, leaving 6 bases of the junction unmatched. Per germline, CDR1 SGHKS and CDR2 YYEKEE (reference sequence). CDR3 in amino acids: CASSFSKDRNYGYTF. CDR3 sequence (DNA): TGTGCCAGCAGCTTCTCCAAGGACAGGAACTATGGCTACACCTTC.

J is TRBJ1-2 and V is TRBV19, with TRBD1 as a possible D gene (6 bases). CDR3 length equals 13 residues. Trimming took 6 bases from V and 2 from J, leaving 10 bases between them. Germline values: CDR1 LNHDA, CDR2 SQIVND (reference sequence). Written as DNA, the CDR3 is TGTGCCAGTAGGGAGGACAGAAACTATGGCTACACCTTC. Translated: CASREDRNYGYTF.

The gene calls are TRBV7-2 and TRBJ2-5; TRBD2 might be the D (5 bases). Germline loops: CDR1 SGHTA, CDR2 FQGNSA. V was cut by 5 bases and J by 4 bases, with 8 bases left in between. The CDR3 has 12 amino acids. DNA for the CDR3: TGTGCCAGCAGCGTACTAGGAGAGACCCAGTACTTC. The encoded protein is CASSVLGETQYF.

The chain links TRBV25-1 to TRBJ1-3; D ambiguous. Germline values: CDR1 MGHDK, CDR2 SYGVNS. V was shortened by 3 bases and J by 4 bases, with 7 bases between the two germline ends. This CDR3 contains 13 residues. CDR3 nucleotide sequence: TGTGCCAGCAGTGATAGCGGAGGAAACACCATATATTTT. Translating gives CASSDSGGNTIYF.

The chain links TRBV27 to TRBJ2-1; 8 bases match TRBD2. V lost 6 bases and J lost 2; bases outside the gene matches: 12. This CDR3 has 17 amino acids. The germline V gene has CDR1 MNHEY and CDR2 SMNVEV (reference sequence). CDR3 bases: TGTGCCAGCAGCTTAACGGAACTAGCGGCAGCCTACAATGAGCAGTTCTTC. Translation gives CASSLTELAAAYNEQFF.

V and J are TRBV5-1 and TRBJ1-1, with D hard to call. V lost 2 bases and J 6 bases, leaving 17 bases between the germline ends. Germline V gene data show CDR1 as SGHRS and CDR2 as YFSETQ. The CDR3 has 15 amino acids. CDR3 sequence reads: CASSLPSVGSPEAFF. The DNA for the CDR3 is TGCGCCAGCAGCTTACCAAGTGTCGGGTCCCCTGAAGCTTTCTTT.

The chain recombines TRBV28 with TRBJ2-7; a possible D gene is TRBD1 (6 bases). Trimming shortened V by 9 bases and J by 2 bases, and 17 bases separated the two germline ends. This CDR3 has 14 residues. Germline assignment: CDR1 MDHEN and CDR2 SYDVKM. The CDR3 spells CASSGWGPTYEQYF. The DNA of the CDR3 is TGTGCCAGTTCTGGTTGGGGGCCGACCTACGAGCAGTACTTC.

This clone has just one count. The V call is TRBV9, the J call TRBJ2-1, with 7 bases that match TRBD2. The junction had 10 bases not matched to a gene; V was cut back by 4 bases and J by 0 bases. This CDR3 contains 17 residues. The V gene's germline CDR1 is SGDLS and CDR2 YYNGEE. The CDR3 bases are TGTGCCAGCAGCATCGGGGGAGGGTCAACCTCCTACAATGAGCAGTTCTTC. Encoded protein: CASSIGGGSTSYNEQFF.

The rearrangement joins TRBV28 to TRBJ2-5, with D possibly matching TRBD2 (6 bases). CDR1 and CDR2 from the germline V gene are MDHEN and SYDVKM. The V and J ends lost 3 bases and 7 bases respectively, with 6 bases between them. There are 11 residues in the CDR3. Here the CDR3 DNA reads TGTGCCAGCAGTTTGGGGGGGACCCAGTACTTC. The encoded protein is CASSLGGTQYF.

This rearrangement joins TRBV6-5 to TRBJ1-2; D remains ambiguous. V was shortened by 3 bases and J by 2 bases, with 7 bases between the two germline ends. There are 13 residues in the CDR3. Germline V gene data show CDR1 as MNHEY and CDR2 as SVGAGI. The CDR3 DNA reads as TGTGCCAGCAGTTATCACACCAACTATGGCTACACCTTC. Amino acids: CASSYHTNYGYTF.

There are a few counts of this clone. The rearrangement joins TRBV25-1 to TRBJ2-7, with 8 bases matching TRBD2. The CDR3 length is 17 residues. V lost 2 bases to trimming and J lost 3 bases; unmatched junction nucleotides: 12. Germline CDR1 MGHDK, CDR2 SYGVNS. CDR3 sequence reads: CASSEEGGRTPYYEQYF. The CDR3 DNA reads TGTGCCAGCAGTGAAGAGGGCGGGAGGACACCTTACTACGAGCAGTACTTC.

A single count supports this clone. The chain has TRBV23-1 and TRBJ2-1, with TRBD2 matching over 9 bases. TRBV23-1 is marked as an open reading frame, function uncertain. V lost 7 bases, J lost 0 bases, and 22 bases stayed unmatched. This CDR3 region has 21 residues. The CDR3 here is CASTPPRGTSRHISSYNEQFF. CDR3 nucleotides: TGCGCCAGCACCCCACCCCGGGGGACTAGCAGGCATATAAGCTCCTACAATGAGCAGTTCTTC.

This chain connects TRBV4-3 to TRBJ2-2; 10 bases fit TRBD2. Looked up from germline, CDR1 is LGHNA and CDR2 is YSLEER. The CDR3 sequence is 17 residues long. The junction had 8 bases not matched to a gene; V was cut back by 0 bases and J by 7 bases. CDR3 nucleotides: TGCGCCAGCAGCCAAGATCGGCTAGCGGGAGTAGTCGGGGAGCTGTTTTTT. Encoded protein: CASSQDRLAGVVGELFF.

V is TRBV19 and J is TRBJ2-3, with a possible D match to TRBD1 (5 bases). Per the germline V gene, CDR1 is LNHDA and CDR2 is SQIVND (reference sequence). The V end lost 0 bases, the J end lost 2 bases, and 15 bases lay between the germline ends. This CDR3 is 17 amino acids long. The CDR3: CASSIEVRQQLTDTQYF. For the CDR3, the DNA is TGTGCCAGTAGTATAGAGGTGAGACAGCAACTCACAGATACGCAGTATTTT.

The chain joins TRBV5-1 to TRBJ2-3, with TRBD2 identical over 10 bases. This CDR3 spans 16 amino acids. The ends lost 4 bases at V and 6 bases at J; junction bases unmatched: 11. CDR1 SGHRS and CDR2 YFSETQ come from the germline V gene. In DNA form, the CDR3 reads TGCGCCAGCAGCGTACGATTAGCGGGAGGTCTGGATACGCAGTATTTT. As protein: CASSVRLAGGLDTQYF.

This clone was seen once. The J gene is TRBJ2-7, the V gene TRBV4-1, with D tentatively TRBD2 (5 bases). Looked up from germline, CDR1 is MGHRA and CDR2 is YSYEKL. The CDR3 is 14 amino acids. Trimming removed 8 bases at V and 2 bases at J, with 16 bases between. The CDR3, as DNA: TGCGCCAGCCCCATCCGCAACGGGGCCTACGAGCAGTACTTC. Protein product: CASPIRNGAYEQYF.

CDR3 region: CSVGGTGIEAFF. The CDR3 DNA is TGCAGCGTGGGGGGTACAGGAATAGAGGCTTTCTTT. This sequence joins TRBV29-1 and TRBJ1-1; the D gene is possibly TRBD1 (5 bases). Germline loops: CDR1 SQVTM, CDR2 ANQGSEA. This CDR3 has 12 amino acids. The V and J ends lost 6 bases and 11 bases respectively, with 19 bases between them.

The V and J genes are TRBV5-1 and TRBJ1-2; D may be TRBD1 (5 bases). Germline V CDR1 and CDR2: SGHRS, YFSETQ. The V gene lost 0 bases and the J gene lost 4 bases, with 16 bases spanning the gap. This CDR3 comprises 16 residues. The DNA of the CDR3 is TGCGCCAGCAGCTTGGTTGGCACGCAGGGTTCCTATGGCTACACCTTC. It codes for CASSLVGTQGSYGYTF.